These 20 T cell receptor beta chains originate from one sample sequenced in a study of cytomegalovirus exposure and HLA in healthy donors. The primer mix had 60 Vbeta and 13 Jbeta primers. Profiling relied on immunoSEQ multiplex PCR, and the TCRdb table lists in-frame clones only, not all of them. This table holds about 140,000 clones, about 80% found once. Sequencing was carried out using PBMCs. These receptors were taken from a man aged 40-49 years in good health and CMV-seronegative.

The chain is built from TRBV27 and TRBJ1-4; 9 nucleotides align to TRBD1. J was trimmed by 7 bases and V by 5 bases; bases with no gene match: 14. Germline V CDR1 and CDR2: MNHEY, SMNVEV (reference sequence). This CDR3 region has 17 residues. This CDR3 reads CASSKRGTGLSSEKLFF. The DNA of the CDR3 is TGTGCCAGCAGTAAAAGGGGGACAGGGCTGTCGTCTGAAAAACTGTTTTTT.

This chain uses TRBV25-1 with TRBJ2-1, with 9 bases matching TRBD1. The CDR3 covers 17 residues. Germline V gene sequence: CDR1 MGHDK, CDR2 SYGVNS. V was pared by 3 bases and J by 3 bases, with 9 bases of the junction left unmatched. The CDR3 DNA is TGTGCCAGCAGTGAGGTCGGGCAGACAGGGGGCTACAATGAGCAGTTCTTC. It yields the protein CASSEVGQTGGYNEQFF.

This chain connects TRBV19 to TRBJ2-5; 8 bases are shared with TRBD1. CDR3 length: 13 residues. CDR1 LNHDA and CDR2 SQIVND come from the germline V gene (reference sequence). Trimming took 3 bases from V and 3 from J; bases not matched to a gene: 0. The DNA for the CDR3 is TGTGCCAGTAGTATGGACAGGGAAGAGACCCAGTACTTC. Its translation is CASSMDREETQYF. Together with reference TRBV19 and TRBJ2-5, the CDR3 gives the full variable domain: DGGITQSPKYLFRKEGQNVTLSCEQNLNHDAMYWYRQDPGQGLRLIYYSQIVNDFQKGDIAEGYSVSREKKESFPLTVTSAQKNPTAFYLCASSMDREETQYFGPGTRLLVL.

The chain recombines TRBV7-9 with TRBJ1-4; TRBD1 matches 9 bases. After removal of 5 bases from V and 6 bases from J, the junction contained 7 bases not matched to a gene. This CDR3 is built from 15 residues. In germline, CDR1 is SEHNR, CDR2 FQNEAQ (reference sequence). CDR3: CASSPAQGAYEKLFF. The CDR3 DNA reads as TGTGCCAGCAGCCCCGCACAGGGGGCGTATGAAAAACTGTTTTTT.

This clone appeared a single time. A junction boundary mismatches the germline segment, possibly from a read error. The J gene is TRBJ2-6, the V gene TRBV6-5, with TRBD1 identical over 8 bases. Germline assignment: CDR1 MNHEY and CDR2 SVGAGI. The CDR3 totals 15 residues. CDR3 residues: CASSPTGAGANGLTF. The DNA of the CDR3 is TGTGCCAGCAGCCCGACAGGGGCCGGGGCCAACGGCCTGACTTTC.

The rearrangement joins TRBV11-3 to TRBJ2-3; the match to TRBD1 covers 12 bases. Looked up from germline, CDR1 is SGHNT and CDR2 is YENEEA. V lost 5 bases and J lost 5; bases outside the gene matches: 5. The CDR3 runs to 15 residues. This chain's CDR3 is CASSTGTGGVDTQYF. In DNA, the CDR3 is TGTGCCAGCAGCACCGGGACAGGGGGCGTAGATACGCAGTATTTT.

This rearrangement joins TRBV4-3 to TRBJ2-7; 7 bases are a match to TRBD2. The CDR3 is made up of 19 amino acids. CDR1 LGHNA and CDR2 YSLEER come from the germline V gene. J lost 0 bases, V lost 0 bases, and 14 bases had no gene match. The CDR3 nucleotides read TGCGCCAGCAGCCAAGAATTGGTCGGACCTGCGGGGGTCTCCTACGAGCAGTACTTC. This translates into CASSQELVGPAGVSYEQYF.

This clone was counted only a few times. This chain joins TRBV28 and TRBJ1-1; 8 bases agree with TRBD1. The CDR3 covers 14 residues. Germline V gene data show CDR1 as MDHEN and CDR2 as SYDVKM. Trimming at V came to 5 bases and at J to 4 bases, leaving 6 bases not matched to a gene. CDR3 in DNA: TGTGCCAGCAGTCCAGGGGGCGGTGGCACTGAAGCTTTCTTT. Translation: CASSPGGGGTEAFF.

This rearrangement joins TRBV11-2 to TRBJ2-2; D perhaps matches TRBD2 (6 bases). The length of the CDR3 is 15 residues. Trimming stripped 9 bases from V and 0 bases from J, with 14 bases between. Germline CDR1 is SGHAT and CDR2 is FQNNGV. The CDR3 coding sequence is TGTGCCAGTGCGCCGGGACTGTCGAACACCGGGGAGCTGTTTTTT. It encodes CASAPGLSNTGELFF.

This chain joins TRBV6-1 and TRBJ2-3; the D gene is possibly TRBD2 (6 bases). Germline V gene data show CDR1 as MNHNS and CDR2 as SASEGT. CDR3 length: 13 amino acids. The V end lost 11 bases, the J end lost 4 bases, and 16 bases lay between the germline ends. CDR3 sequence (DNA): TGTGCCCCTCACGGGGGTCTCCCAGATACGCAGTATTTT. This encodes CAPHGGLPDTQYF.

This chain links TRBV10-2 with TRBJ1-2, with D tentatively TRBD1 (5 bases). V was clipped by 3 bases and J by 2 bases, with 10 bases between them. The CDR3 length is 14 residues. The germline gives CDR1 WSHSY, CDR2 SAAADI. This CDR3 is CASSDPTENYGYTF. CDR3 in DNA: TGCGCCAGCAGTGACCCGACAGAGAACTATGGCTACACCTTC.

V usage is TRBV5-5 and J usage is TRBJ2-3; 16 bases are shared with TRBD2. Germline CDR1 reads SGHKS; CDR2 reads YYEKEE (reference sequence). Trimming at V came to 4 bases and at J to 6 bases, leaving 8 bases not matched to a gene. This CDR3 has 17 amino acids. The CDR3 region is CASSPGLAGGSGDTQYF. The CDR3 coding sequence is TGTGCCAGCAGCCCGGGACTAGCGGGAGGGAGCGGGGATACGCAGTATTTT. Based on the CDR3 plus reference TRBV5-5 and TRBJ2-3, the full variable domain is DAGVTQSPTHLIKTRGQQVTLRCSPISGHKSVSWYQQVLGQGPQFIFQYYEKEERGRGNFPDRFSARQFPNYSSELNVNALLLGDSALYLCASSPGLAGGSGDTQYFGPGTRLTVL.

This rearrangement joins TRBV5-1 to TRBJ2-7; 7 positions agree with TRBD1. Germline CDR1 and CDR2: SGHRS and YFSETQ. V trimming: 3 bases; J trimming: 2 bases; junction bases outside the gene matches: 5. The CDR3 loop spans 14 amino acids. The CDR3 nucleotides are TGCGCCAGCAGCTCCGGGACAGCAGCCTACGAGCAGTACTTC. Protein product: CASSSGTAAYEQYF.

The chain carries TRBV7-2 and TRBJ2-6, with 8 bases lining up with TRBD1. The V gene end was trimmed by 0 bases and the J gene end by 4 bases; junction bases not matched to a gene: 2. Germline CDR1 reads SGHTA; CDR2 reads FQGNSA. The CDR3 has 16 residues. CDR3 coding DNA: TGTGCCAGCAGCTTAGCGACAGGGGCCGGGGCCAACGTCCTGACTTTC. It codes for CASSLATGAGANVLTF.

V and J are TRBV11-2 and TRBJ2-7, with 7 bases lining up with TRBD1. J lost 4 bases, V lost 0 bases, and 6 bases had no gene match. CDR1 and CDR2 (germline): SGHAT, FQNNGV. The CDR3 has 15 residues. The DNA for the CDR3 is TGTGCCAGCAGCTTAGATGTGACAGGGACGTACGAGCAGTACTTC. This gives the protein CASSLDVTGTYEQYF.

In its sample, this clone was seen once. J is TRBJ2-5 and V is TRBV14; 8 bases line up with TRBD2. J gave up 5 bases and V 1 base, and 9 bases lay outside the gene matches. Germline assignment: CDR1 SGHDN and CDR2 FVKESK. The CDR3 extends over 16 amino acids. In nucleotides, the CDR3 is TGTGCCAGCAGCCAAGGAGGGGGACTAGGGGAGGAGACCCAGTACTTC. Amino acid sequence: CASSQGGGLGEETQYF.

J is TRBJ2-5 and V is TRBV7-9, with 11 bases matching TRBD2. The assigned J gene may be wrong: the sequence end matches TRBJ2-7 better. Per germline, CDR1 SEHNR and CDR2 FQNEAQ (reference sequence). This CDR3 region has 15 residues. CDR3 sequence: CASRLTSGRYYEQYF. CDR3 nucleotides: TGTGCCAGCAGGTTAACTAGCGGGAGATACTACGAGCAGTACTTC.

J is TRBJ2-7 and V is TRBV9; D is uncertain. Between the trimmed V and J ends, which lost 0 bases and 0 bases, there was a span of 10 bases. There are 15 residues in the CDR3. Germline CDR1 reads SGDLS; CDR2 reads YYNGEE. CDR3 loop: CASSVGLPSSYEQYF. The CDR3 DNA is TGTGCCAGCAGCGTAGGCCTCCCGAGCTCCTACGAGCAGTACTTC.

CDR3 bases: TGTGCCTGGACCCAATGGGGCGGGAGTTCCTACAATGAGCAGTTCTTC. It encodes CAWTQWGGSSYNEQFF. The V gene is TRBV30, the J gene TRBJ2-1; TRBD2 aligns across 7 bases. Germline V gene data show CDR1 as GTSNPN and CDR2 as SVGIG (reference sequence). V was clipped by 4 bases and J by 1 base; unmatched bases: 10. CDR3 size: 16 residues.

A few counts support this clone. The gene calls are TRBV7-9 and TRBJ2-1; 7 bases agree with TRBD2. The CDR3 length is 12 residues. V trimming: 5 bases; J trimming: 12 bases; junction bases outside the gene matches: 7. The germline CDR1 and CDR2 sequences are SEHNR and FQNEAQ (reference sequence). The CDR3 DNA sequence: TGTGCCAGCAGCACACTAGCGAAGGGGCAGTTCTTC. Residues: CASSTLAKGQFF.